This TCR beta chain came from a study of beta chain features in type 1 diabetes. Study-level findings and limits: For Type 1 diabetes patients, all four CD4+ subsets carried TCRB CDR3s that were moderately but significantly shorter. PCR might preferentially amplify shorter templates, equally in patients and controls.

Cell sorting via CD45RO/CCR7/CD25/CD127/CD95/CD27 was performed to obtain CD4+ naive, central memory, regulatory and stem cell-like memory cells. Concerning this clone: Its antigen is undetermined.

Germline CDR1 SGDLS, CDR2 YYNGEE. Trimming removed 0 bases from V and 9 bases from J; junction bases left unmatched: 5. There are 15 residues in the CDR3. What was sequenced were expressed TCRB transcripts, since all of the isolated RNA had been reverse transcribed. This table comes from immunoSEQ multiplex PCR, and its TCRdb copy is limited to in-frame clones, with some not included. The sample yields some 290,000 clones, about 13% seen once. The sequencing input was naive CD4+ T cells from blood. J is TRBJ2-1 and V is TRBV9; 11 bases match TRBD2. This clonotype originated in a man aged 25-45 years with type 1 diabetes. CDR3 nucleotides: TGTGCCAGCAGCGTAGGACTAGCGGGACATAGTGAGCAGTTCTTC. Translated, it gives CASSVGLAGHSEQFF.